The clone carrying this T cell receptor (beta chain) was seen only a few times. Its matching antigen is unknown. V lost 5 bases to trimming and J lost 4 bases, with 11 bases between them. The CDR3 extends over 13 amino acids. Germline V gives CDR1 SEHNR, CDR2 FQNEAQ (reference sequence). The data originate from a study of CD8 T cells in ankylosing spondylitis. Overall study results and limits: Past studies reported some motif variants in reactive arthritis synovial fluid and blood. The study identified a TCR beta motif of about eight highly homologous variants that appeared characteristic of ankylosing spondylitis blood.

From the 5' RACE reads, TCRdb called clonotypes with MiXCR, one entry per CDR3 protein. The profile shows some 330,000 distinct CDR3 sequences, 6.5% to 10% of them singletons. The sequence came from a male donor with ankylosing spondylitis. Material: blood, either unsorted or a sorted T cell fraction (not recorded which). The chain joins TRBV7-9 to TRBJ1-1, with D possibly being TRBD1 (5 bases). DNA of the CDR3: TGTGCCAGCAGCACCTTGGGGGTCACTGAAGCTTTCTTT. It yields the protein CASSTLGVTEAFF.